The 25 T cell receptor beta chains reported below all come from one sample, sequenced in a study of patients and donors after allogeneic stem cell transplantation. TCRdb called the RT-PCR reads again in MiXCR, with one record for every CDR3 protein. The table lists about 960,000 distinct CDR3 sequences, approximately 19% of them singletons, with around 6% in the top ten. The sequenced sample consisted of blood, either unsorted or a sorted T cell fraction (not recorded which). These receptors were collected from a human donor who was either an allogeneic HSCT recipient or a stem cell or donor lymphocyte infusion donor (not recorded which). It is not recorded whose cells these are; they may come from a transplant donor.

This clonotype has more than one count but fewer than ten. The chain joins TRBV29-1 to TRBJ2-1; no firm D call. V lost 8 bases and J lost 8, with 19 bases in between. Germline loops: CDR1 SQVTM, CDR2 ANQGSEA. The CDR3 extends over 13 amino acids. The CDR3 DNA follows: TGCAGCTTTTCCTCGACTGGCGTCGATGAGCAGTTCTTC. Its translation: CSFSSTGVDEQFF.

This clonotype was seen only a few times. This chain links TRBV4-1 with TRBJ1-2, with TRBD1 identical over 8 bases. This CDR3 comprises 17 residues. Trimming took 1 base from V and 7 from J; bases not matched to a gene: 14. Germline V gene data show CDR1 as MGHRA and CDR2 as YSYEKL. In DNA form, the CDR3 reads TGCGCCAGCAGCCAAGCAGGAATCTTAGGACAGGGCGGTGGCTACACCTTC. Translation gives CASSQAGILGQGGGYTF.

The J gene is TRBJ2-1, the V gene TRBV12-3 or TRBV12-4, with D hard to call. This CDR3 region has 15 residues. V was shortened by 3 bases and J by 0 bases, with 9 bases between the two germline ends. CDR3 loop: CASSFVKSSYNEQFF. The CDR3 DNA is TGTGCCAGCAGTTTCGTAAAGAGCTCCTACAATGAGCAGTTCTTC.

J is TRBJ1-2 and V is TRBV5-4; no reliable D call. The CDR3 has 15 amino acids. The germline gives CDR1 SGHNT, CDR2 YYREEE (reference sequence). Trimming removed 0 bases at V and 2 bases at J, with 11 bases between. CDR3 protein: CASSLASAGNYGYTF. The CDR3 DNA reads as TGTGCCAGCAGCTTGGCCTCGGCGGGAAACTATGGCTACACCTTC.

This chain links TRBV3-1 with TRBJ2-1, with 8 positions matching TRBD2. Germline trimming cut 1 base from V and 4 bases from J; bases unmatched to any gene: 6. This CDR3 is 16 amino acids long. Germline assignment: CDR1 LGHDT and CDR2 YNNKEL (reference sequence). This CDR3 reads CASSQGPGGPYNEQFF. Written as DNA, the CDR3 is TGTGCCAGCAGCCAAGGTCCGGGGGGGCCTTACAATGAGCAGTTCTTC.

The CDR3 here is CASSAGGKETQYF. As DNA, the CDR3 is TGTGCCAGCAGTGCTGGCGGGAAAGAGACCCAGTACTTC. V is TRBV25-1 and J is TRBJ2-5, with D possibly matching TRBD2 (6 bases). The V and J ends lost 4 bases and 3 bases respectively, with 9 bases between them. Germline values: CDR1 MGHDK, CDR2 SYGVNS. CDR3 length: 13 residues. The full variable domain, with the rest looked up from reference TRBV25-1 and TRBJ2-5, is EADIYQTPRYLVIGTGKKITLECSQTMGHDKMYWYQQDPGMELHLIHYSYGVNSTEKGDLSSESTVSRIRTEHFPLTLESARPSHTSQYLCASSAGGKETQYFGPGTRLLVL.

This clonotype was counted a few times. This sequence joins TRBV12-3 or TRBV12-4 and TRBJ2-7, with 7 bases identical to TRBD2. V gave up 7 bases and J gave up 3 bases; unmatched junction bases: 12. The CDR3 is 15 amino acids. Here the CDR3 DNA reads TGTGCCAGCACAATCCGCGGCGCGGGGGACTACGAGCAGTACTTC. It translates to CASTIRGAGDYEQYF.

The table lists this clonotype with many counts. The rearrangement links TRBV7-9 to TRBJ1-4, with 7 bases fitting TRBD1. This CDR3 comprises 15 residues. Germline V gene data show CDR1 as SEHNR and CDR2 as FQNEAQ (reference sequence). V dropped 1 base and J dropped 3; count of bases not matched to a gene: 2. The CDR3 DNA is TGTGCCAGCAGCTTAGGAGGGGGCCCTAATGAAAAACTGTTTTTT. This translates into CASSLGGGPNEKLFF. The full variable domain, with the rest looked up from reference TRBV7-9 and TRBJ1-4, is DTGVSQNPRHKITKRGQNVTFRCDPISEHNRLYWYRQTLGQGPEFLTYFQNEAQLEKSRLLSDRFSAERPKGSFSTLEIQRTEQGDSAMYLCASSLGGGPNEKLFFGSGTQLSVL.

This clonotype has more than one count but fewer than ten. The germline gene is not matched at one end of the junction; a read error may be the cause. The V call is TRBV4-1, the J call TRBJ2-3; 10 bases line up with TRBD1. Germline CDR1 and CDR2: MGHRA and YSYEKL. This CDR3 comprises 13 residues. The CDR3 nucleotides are TGCGCCAGCAGCCAGGAGGACAGGGGGTCCAAGGATTTT. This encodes CASSQEDRGSKDF.

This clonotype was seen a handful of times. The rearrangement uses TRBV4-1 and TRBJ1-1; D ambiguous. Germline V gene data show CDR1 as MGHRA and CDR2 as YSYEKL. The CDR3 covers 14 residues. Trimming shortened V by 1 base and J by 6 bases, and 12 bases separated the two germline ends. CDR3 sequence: CASSQGPVGPEAFF. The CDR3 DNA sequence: TGCGCCAGCAGCCAAGGGCCCGTGGGCCCTGAAGCTTTCTTT.

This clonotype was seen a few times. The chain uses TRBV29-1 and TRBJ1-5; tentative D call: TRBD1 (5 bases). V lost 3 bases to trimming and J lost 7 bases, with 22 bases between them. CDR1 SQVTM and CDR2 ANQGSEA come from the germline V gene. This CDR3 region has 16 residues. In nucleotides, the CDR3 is TGCAGCGTTGAGGGCCAGGGCGCGCCTTGGGGGCAGCCCCAGCATTTT. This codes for CSVEGQGAPWGQPQHF.

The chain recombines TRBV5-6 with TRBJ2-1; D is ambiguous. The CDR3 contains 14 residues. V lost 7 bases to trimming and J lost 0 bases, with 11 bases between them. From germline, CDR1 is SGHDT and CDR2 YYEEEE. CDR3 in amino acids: CASCAVNSYNEQFF. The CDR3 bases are TGTGCCAGCTGCGCCGTTAACTCCTACAATGAGCAGTTCTTC.

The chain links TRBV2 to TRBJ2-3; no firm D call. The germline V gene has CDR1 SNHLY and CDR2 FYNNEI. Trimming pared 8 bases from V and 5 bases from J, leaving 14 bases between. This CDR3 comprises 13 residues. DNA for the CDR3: TGTGCCAGCCGAGAAGGTCTTGAAGATACGCAGTATTTT. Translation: CASREGLEDTQYF.

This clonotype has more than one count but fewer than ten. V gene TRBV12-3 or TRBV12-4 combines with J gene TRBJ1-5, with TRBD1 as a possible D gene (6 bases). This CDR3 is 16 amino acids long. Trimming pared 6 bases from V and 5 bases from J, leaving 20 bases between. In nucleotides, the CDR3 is TGTGCCAGCAGGGGGGCCTTCCTAGAAGTCTATCAGCCCCAGCATTTT. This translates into CASRGAFLEVYQPQHF.

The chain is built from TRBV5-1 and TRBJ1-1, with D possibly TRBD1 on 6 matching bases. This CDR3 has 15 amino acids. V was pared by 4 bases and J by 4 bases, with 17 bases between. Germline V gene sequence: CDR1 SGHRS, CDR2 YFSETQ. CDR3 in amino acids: CASSTSGDGGTEAFF. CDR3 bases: TGCGCCAGCAGCACATCAGGGGACGGAGGCACTGAAGCTTTCTTT. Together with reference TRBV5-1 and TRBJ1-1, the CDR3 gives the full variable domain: KAGVTQTPRYLIKTRGQQVTLSCSPISGHRSVSWYQQTPGQGLQFLFEYFSETQRNKGNFPGRFSGRQFSNSRSEMNVSTLELGDSALYLCASSTSGDGGTEAFFGQGTRLTVV.

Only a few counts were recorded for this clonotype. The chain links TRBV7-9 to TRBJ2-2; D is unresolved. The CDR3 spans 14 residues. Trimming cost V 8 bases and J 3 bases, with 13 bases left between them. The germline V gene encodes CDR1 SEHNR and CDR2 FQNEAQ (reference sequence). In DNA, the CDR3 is TGTGCCAGCCGGCTGGGGTCGGACACCGGGGAGCTGTTTTTT. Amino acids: CASRLGSDTGELFF.

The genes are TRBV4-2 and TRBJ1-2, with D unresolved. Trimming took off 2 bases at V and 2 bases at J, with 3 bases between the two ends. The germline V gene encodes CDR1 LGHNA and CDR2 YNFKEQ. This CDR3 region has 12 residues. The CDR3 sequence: CASSQQNYGYTF. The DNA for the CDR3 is TGTGCCAGCAGCCAACAAAACTATGGCTACACCTTC.

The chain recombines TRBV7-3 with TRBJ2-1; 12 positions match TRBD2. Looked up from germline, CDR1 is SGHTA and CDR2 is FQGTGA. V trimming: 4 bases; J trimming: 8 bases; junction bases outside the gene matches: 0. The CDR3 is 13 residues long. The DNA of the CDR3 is TGTGCCAGCAGCTCTAGCGGGAGGGATGAGCAGTTCTTC. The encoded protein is CASSSSGRDEQFF.

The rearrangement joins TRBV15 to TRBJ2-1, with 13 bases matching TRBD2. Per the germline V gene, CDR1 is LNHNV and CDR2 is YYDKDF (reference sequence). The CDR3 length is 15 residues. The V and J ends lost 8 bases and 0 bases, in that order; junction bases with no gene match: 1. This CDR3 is CATGTSGTSYNEQFF. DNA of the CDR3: TGTGCCACCGGGACTAGCGGGACCTCCTACAATGAGCAGTTCTTC.

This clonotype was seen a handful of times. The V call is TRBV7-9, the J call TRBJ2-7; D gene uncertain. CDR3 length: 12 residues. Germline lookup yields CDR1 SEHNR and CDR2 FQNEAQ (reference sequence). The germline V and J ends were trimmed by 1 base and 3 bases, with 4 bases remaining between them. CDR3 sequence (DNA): TGTGCCAGCAGCTTAGTTCTCTACGAGCAGTACTTC. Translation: CASSLVLYEQYF.

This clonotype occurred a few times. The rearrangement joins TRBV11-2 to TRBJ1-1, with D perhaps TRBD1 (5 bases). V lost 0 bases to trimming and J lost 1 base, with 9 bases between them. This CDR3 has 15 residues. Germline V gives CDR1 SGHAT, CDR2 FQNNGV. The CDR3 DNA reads TGTGCCAGCAGCTTAGATTGGGGGAAGAACACTGAAGCTTTCTTT. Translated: CASSLDWGKNTEAFF.

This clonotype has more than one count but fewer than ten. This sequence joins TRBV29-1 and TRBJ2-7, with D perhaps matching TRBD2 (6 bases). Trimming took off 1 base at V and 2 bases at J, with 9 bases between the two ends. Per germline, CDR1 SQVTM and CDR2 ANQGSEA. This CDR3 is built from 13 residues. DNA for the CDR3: TGCAGCGTTGAAGGACTAGAGCCCTACGAGCAGTACTTC. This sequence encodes CSVEGLEPYEQYF.

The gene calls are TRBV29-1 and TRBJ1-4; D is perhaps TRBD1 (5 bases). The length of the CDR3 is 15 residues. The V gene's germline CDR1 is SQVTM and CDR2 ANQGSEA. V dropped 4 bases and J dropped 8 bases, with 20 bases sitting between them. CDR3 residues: CSVVLRWERGEKLFF. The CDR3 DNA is TGCAGCGTTGTTCTTCGCTGGGAGCGGGGGGAAAAACTGTTTTTT.

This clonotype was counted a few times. Here the CDR3 reads CASRRTAYEQYF. Written as DNA, the CDR3 is TGTGCCAGCAGACGGACAGCCTACGAGCAGTACTTC. V and J are TRBV6-5 and TRBJ2-7, with a possible D match to TRBD1 (6 bases). V lost 6 bases and J lost 2, with 8 bases in between. The germline V gene has CDR1 MNHEY and CDR2 SVGAGI. The CDR3 is made up of 12 amino acids.

The CDR3 loop reads CASSQLQSYTQYF. Written as DNA, the CDR3 is TGTGCCAGCAGCCAGCTCCAATCCTATACGCAGTATTTT. The V gene is TRBV3-1, the J gene TRBJ2-3; D remains unclear. The CDR3 covers 13 residues. Trimming took off 3 bases at V and 7 bases at J, with 11 bases between the two ends. Per germline, CDR1 LGHDT and CDR2 YNNKEL (reference sequence).